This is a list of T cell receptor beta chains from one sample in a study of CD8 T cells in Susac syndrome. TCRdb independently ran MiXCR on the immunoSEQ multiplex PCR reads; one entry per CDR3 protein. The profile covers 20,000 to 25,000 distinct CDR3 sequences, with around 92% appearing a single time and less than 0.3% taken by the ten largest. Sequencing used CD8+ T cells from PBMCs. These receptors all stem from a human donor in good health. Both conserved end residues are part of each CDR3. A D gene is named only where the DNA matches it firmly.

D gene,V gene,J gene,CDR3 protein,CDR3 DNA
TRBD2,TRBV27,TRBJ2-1,CASSLGTSGGGEQFF,TGTGCCAGCAGTTTGGGGACTAGCGGGGGGGGTGAGCAGTTCTTC
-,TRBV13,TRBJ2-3,CASSLGWGTQYF,TGTGCCAGCAGCTTAGGATGGGGGACGCAGTATTTT
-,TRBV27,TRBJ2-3,CASSFPAQYF,TGTGCCAGCAGTTTTCCAGCGCAGTATTTT
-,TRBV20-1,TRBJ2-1,CSARPPGEYNEQFF,TGCAGTGCTAGACCACCGGGGGAGTACAATGAGCAGTTCTTC
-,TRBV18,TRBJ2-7,CASSPKGSRQGGQYF,TGTGCCAGCTCACCAAAGGGATCCCGACAGGGAGGGCAGTACTTC
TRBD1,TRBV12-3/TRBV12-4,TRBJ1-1,CASSLRGTGHLNTEAFF,TGTGCCAGCAGTTTAAGGGGGACAGGGCACCTGAACACTGAAGCTTTCTTT
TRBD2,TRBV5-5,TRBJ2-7,CASSYGLAGGPGYEQYF,TGTGCCAGCAGCTACGGACTAGCGGGGGGACCGGGGTACGAGCAGTACTTC
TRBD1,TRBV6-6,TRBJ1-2,CASTLTGVHGYTF,TGTGCCAGCACCTTGACAGGGGTCCATGGCTACACCTTC
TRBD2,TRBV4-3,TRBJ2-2,CASSSFPGGNSGELFF,TGCGCCAGCAGCTCCTTTCCGGGAGGGAATTCCGGGGAGCTGTTTTTT
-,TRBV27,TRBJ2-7,CASSSAGGLKFNEQYF,TGTGCCAGCAGTTCCGCCGGGGGGCTGAAGTTTAACGAGCAGTACTTC
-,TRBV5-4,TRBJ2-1,CASSFGGENNEQFF,TGTGCCAGCAGCTTTGGCGGGGAAAACAATGAGCAGTTCTTC
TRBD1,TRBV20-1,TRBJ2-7,CSAERDRGPYEQYF,TGCAGTGCTGAGAGGGACAGGGGCCCTTACGAGCAGTACTTC
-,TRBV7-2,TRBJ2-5,CASSLEAYSETQYF,TGTGCCAGCAGCTTAGAGGCATACTCCGAGACCCAGTACTTC
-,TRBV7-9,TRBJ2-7,CASSPLAFTPNYEQYF,TGTGCCAGCAGCCCCCTCGCATTCACGCCCAACTACGAGCAGTACTTC